This TCR beta chain was recovered during a study of vaccination effects on CD4 cells after COVID-19. The CDR3 sequence is 13 residues long. The J segment lost 0 bases and the V segment lost 7 bases, leaving 1 base of the junction unmatched. CDR1 and CDR2 from the germline V gene are MDHEN and SYDVKM. Under the ViraFEST assay, PBMC were stimulated with viral peptide pools so that antigen-specific CD4+ T cells expanded. Sequencing was performed afterwards. At the end of approximately 10 days of culture, CD4+ T cells were isolated. Participants received two doses of either the BNT162b2 or mRNA-1273 vaccine. Half of the medium was exchanged for IL-2 medium on both days 3 and 7. In the case of this clone: Its target is not known.

Clones were read by immunoSEQ multiplex PCR, and TCRdb kept only the in-frame ones, dropping some. The sample lists 25,000 to 35,000 clones, over 70% seen once, with about 14% in the top ten. The V and J genes are TRBV28 and TRBJ1-1, with 8 bases lining up with TRBD1. The input for sequencing was CD4+ T cells from PBMCs cultured with HCoV-229E spike peptides, taken after COVID-19 vaccination. The receptor was derived from a human donor who received a COVID-19 vaccine. The CDR3 bases are TGTGCCAGCATGACAGGGGTGAACACTGAAGCTTTCTTT. This gives the protein CASMTGVNTEAFF. Drawing the rest from reference TRBV28 and TRBJ1-1, the complete variable domain is DVKVTQSSRYLVKRTGEKVFLECVQDMDHENMFWYRQDPGLGLRLIYFSYDVKMKEKGDIPEGYSVSREKKERFSLILESASTNQTSMYLCASMTGVNTEAFFGQGTRLTVV.